These T cell receptor beta chains were read from a single sample in a study of T cell changes during pregnancy in multiple sclerosis. Generated by immunoSEQ multiplex PCR, the TCRdb table keeps only in-frame clones and is missing some. The sample includes roughly 49,000 clones, roughly 90% seen only once; the top ten take around 1.6%. The input for sequencing was peripheral blood, taken in the first trimester of pregnancy. The receptor source for this set is a female donor in good health, enrolled as a control in a pregnancy study. Each CDR3 is given without its conserved first and last residue. Each record gives: J gene, V gene, CDR3 protein.

j_call: TRBJ1-1
v_call: TRBV19
cdr3_aa: ASSIGRGNTEAF

j_call: TRBJ2-1
v_call: TRBV7-8
cdr3_aa: ASSLRPLTSVMGNEQF

j_call: TRBJ1-2
v_call: TRBV6-5
cdr3_aa: ASSYGTDYGYT

j_call: TRBJ1-2
v_call: TRBV5-1
cdr3_aa: ASSFSPGSGGYT

j_call: TRBJ2-2
v_call: TRBV2
cdr3_aa: ASISANTGELF

j_call: TRBJ2-7
v_call: TRBV7-9
cdr3_aa: ASSQVGGSRVVYEQY

j_call: TRBJ1-1
v_call: TRBV11-1
cdr3_aa: ASSMMTGSNTEAF

j_call: TRBJ1-2
v_call: TRBV20-1
cdr3_aa: SAKDFHGYT

j_call: TRBJ1-1
v_call: TRBV10-1
cdr3_aa: ASSRGAEAF

j_call: TRBJ2-1
v_call: TRBV5-1
cdr3_aa: ASSLGTGVTYNEQF

j_call: TRBJ2-5
v_call: TRBV7-8
cdr3_aa: ASSLAYRVQSGTQY

j_call: TRBJ1-1
v_call: TRBV30
cdr3_aa: AWGGQGGVTEAF

j_call: TRBJ2-2
v_call: TRBV15
cdr3_aa: ATSREGLSGGRNTGELF

j_call: TRBJ2-6
v_call: TRBV7-9
cdr3_aa: ASSHTGTGANVLT

j_call: TRBJ2-5
v_call: TRBV5-1
cdr3_aa: ASRETETQY

j_call: TRBJ2-1
v_call: TRBV27
cdr3_aa: ASSWVTGLAYNEQF

j_call: TRBJ2-7
v_call: TRBV11-3
cdr3_aa: ASSLRQGSEQY

j_call: TRBJ2-2
v_call: TRBV4-1
cdr3_aa: ASSLDRGANTGELF

j_call: TRBJ1-6
v_call: TRBV19
cdr3_aa: ASSSNRADNSPLH

j_call: TRBJ2-3
v_call: TRBV25-1
cdr3_aa: ASSFQEGDTDTQY

j_call: TRBJ1-4
v_call: TRBV4-2
cdr3_aa: ASSQELGQGSEKLF

j_call: TRBJ2-5
v_call: TRBV7-7
cdr3_aa: ASSPGIRETQY

j_call: TRBJ2-3
v_call: TRBV6-1
cdr3_aa: ASSGLAGGPDTQY

j_call: TRBJ2-7
v_call: TRBV19
cdr3_aa: ASSLGTSGSLSYEQY

j_call: TRBJ2-3
v_call: TRBV4-2
cdr3_aa: ASSQDPTDTQY

j_call: TRBJ2-3
v_call: TRBV7-6
cdr3_aa: ASSLSGGSSADTQY

j_call: TRBJ2-3
v_call: TRBV2
cdr3_aa: ASSEGFGGGTSSSTDTQY

j_call: TRBJ2-5
v_call: TRBV27
cdr3_aa: ASSLFGGPGETQY

j_call: TRBJ2-1
v_call: TRBV2
cdr3_aa: ASSGSPLTSGNEQF

j_call: TRBJ2-3
v_call: TRBV19
cdr3_aa: ASSVRQGATDTQY

j_call: TRBJ1-2
v_call: TRBV25-1
cdr3_aa: ASSLTLGGYT

j_call: TRBJ2-3
v_call: TRBV5-1
cdr3_aa: ASSWSSAGTDTQY

j_call: TRBJ2-1
v_call: TRBV5-4
cdr3_aa: ASSLAGGAAYNEQF

j_call: TRBJ2-2
v_call: TRBV10-3
cdr3_aa: AIATNTGELF

j_call: TRBJ1-3
v_call: TRBV29-1
cdr3_aa: RWGQGARTNTGNTIY

j_call: TRBJ1-2
v_call: TRBV10-3
cdr3_aa: AIREAQAEGYT

j_call: TRBJ1-4
v_call: TRBV28
cdr3_aa: ASSFFRGEKLF

j_call: TRBJ1-5
v_call: TRBV5-1
cdr3_aa: ASSLDGRVEQPQH

j_call: TRBJ1-1
v_call: TRBV4-2
cdr3_aa: ASSQDGGRGGEAF

j_call: TRBJ2-7
v_call: TRBV13
cdr3_aa: ASSFEAAYEQY

j_call: TRBJ1-1
v_call: TRBV30
cdr3_aa: AWRIGGVNTEAF

j_call: TRBJ2-3
v_call: TRBV4-1
cdr3_aa: ASSQIAGSDTQY

j_call: TRBJ2-2
v_call: TRBV5-4
cdr3_aa: ASSAGGRYTGELF

j_call: TRBJ2-1
v_call: TRBV7-2
cdr3_aa: ASSLSLGRSSYNEQF

j_call: TRBJ1-6
v_call: TRBV7-9
cdr3_aa: ASSADRGNSPLH

j_call: TRBJ2-3
v_call: TRBV29-1
cdr3_aa: SVGQGPDTQY

j_call: TRBJ2-3
v_call: TRBV30
cdr3_aa: AWRGLVSTDTQY

j_call: TRBJ2-3
v_call: TRBV2
cdr3_aa: ASARSLAGTDTQY

j_call: TRBJ2-5
v_call: TRBV5-1
cdr3_aa: ASSFAAGGPAQY

j_call: TRBJ1-4
v_call: TRBV14
cdr3_aa: ASSQDLGPRANEKLF

j_call: TRBJ1-4
v_call: TRBV7-8
cdr3_aa: ASRGTGPWGTNEKLF

j_call: TRBJ2-5
v_call: TRBV5-1
cdr3_aa: ASSLEGTTGTQY